This T cell receptor (beta chain) is drawn from a study of T cell responses to AZD1222 COVID-19 vaccine. Study observations and caveats: The sample set comprised mostly white British donors with more females, and clonal diversity was possibly underestimated. At 160-218 and 743-854, vaccine-associated CD4 TCRs were dominant, and they spanned spike. Nearly half of spike-specific TCRs reportedly target variant regions that are unmutated in the B.1.351 and B.1.1.7 variants.

Profiled with immunoSEQ multiplex PCR; TCRdb holds only in-frame clones, not every one. Counted here are roughly 36,000 clones, around 90% occurring once; the ten biggest clones make up 5.5% to 7%. As to this clone: What it binds is not known.

V was pared by 1 base and J by 2 bases, with 9 bases between. Per the germline V gene, CDR1 is LGHDT and CDR2 is YNNKEL (reference sequence). The CDR3 has 16 residues. The source of this sequence is an adult in good health. Sequencing used peripheral blood, obtained on day 0 of AZD1222 vaccination. The chain links TRBV3-1 (or the pseudogene TRBV3-2) to TRBJ1-6; no clear D gene. The CDR3, as DNA: TGTGCCAGCAGCCAAGTCCCCAGAGCCTATAATTCACCCCTCCACTTT. Encoded protein: CASSQVPRAYNSPLHF.